The 16 T cell receptor beta chains given below trace back to one sample, sequenced in a study of T cells in Graves' hyperthyroidism and ophthalmopathy. The CDR3 regions of TCR beta were amplified from RNA transcripts. The HTBI primer set was used in a first-round RT-PCR of the TCR CDR3. TCRdb reprocessed the multiplex PCR reads with MiXCR, giving one entry per CDR3 protein. Seen here are about 350,000 distinct CDR3 sequences, 17% observed once, and the top ten hold more than 30%. Sequencing was performed on blood. The source is a woman in her 30s with Graves' hyperthyroidism that later progressed to Graves' ophthalmopathy.

This clonotype appeared many times. The rearrangement joins TRBV6-1 to TRBJ1-6; unclear D gene. In germline, CDR1 is MNHNS, CDR2 SASEGT. The CDR3 runs 13 residues. V dropped 6 bases and J dropped 7 bases, with 10 bases sitting between them. In nucleotides, the CDR3 is TGTGCCAGCAGCCCCTCGTTAAATTCACCCCTCCACTTT. Residues: CASSPSLNSPLHF.

This clonotype was observed at least ten times. V gene TRBV2 combines with J gene TRBJ1-5; D call uncertain. V was trimmed by 4 bases and J by 7 bases, leaving 14 bases between them. There are 14 residues in the CDR3. The germline V gene has CDR1 SNHLY and CDR2 FYNNEI. The CDR3 DNA sequence: TGTGCCAGCAGTGTTCATCCCACGGGACAGCCCCAGCATTTT. It encodes CASSVHPTGQPQHF. Filled out from reference TRBV2 and TRBJ1-5, the complete variable domain reads EPEVTQTPSHQVTQMGQEVILRCVPISNHLYFYWYRQILGQKVEFLVSFYNNEISEKSEIFDDQFSVERPDGSNFTLKIRSTKLEDSAMYFCASSVHPTGQPQHFGDGTRLSIL.

This clonotype was seen a few times. Compared with germline, one end of the junction differs, possibly owing to a read error. The V gene is TRBV7-2, the J gene TRBJ2-7; 9 bases fit TRBD1. This CDR3 has 13 residues. The germline gives CDR1 SGHTA, CDR2 FQGNSA. DNA for the CDR3: TGTGCCGGCAGCACAACAGGGGGCAACGAGCAGTACTTC. Its translation: CAGSTTGGNEQYF.

This clonotype appeared many times. The chain recombines TRBV27 with TRBJ2-1; D remains unclear. The CDR3 has 14 residues. Germline V lookup: CDR1 MNHEY, CDR2 SMNVEV (reference sequence). Trimming took 3 bases from V and 5 from J, leaving 11 bases between them. CDR3 sequence (DNA): TGTGCCAGCAGTTTCCCTCTACGGGACAATGAGCAGTTCTTC. This gives the protein CASSFPLRDNEQFF.

This clonotype was picked up many times. The chain has TRBV19 and TRBJ2-2; 9 bases are shared with TRBD2. Germline lookup yields CDR1 LNHDA and CDR2 SQIVND (reference sequence). This CDR3 is built from 14 residues. The J segment lost 4 bases and the V segment lost 6 bases, leaving 3 bases of the junction unmatched. The chain's CDR3 is CASSASGATGELFF. The CDR3 DNA sequence: TGTGCCAGTAGCGCTAGCGGGGCCACCGGGGAGCTGTTTTTT.

This clonotype was seen more than once but under ten times. A much bigger clone sits one base away, suggesting this may be a read error. The chain is built from TRBV29-1 and TRBJ2-3, with 7 bases aligning to TRBD2. CDR1 SQVTM and CDR2 ANQGSEA come from the germline V gene. The CDR3 is 15 residues long. With V trimmed by 7 bases and J by 2 bases, 12 bases remained unmatched. CDR3 amino acids: CSAAILTSLTDTQYF. The CDR3 coding sequence is TGCAGCGCTGCAATTTTGACTAGCCTCACAGATACGCAGTATTTT.

At least ten counts were recorded for this clonotype. This rearrangement joins TRBV28 to TRBJ1-2; a weak D match, TRBD1 (6 bases). The CDR3 extends over 17 amino acids. Germline lookup yields CDR1 MDHEN and CDR2 SYDVKM. V lost 1 base and J lost 2, with 17 bases in between. CDR3 sequence: CASSLLAGDLSNYGYTF. CDR3 DNA sequence: TGTGCCAGCAGTTTATTGGCAGGGGATCTTTCGAACTATGGCTACACCTTC.

With regard to this clonotype: A read error may be the cause here, since a much bigger clone is one base away. The J gene is TRBJ2-1, the V gene TRBV2; 7 positions agree with TRBD2. The length of the CDR3 is 15 residues. Germline CDR1 and CDR2: SNHLY and FYNNEI. CDR3 DNA sequence: TGTACCAGCTGGGAGGGCCGGGGACCCTACAATGAGCAGTTCTTC. This translates into CTSWEGRGPYNEQFF.

This clonotype was seen repeatedly, ten times or more. The chain recombines TRBV29-1 with TRBJ2-3, with D uncertain. V was trimmed by 5 bases and J by 2 bases, leaving 11 bases between them. Germline V gene data show CDR1 as SQVTM and CDR2 as ANQGSEA. This CDR3 contains 13 residues. The CDR3 loop is CSVHSSSTDTQYF. The CDR3 region has the DNA TGCAGCGTTCACTCTTCCTCCACAGATACGCAGTATTTT.

In this sample, this clonotype turned up many times. The rearrangement uses TRBV12-3 or TRBV12-4 and TRBJ1-4, with 7 nucleotides matching TRBD1. CDR3 length: 14 residues. V shed 4 bases and J 3 bases; nucleotides not matched to a gene: 2. For the CDR3, the DNA is TGTGCCAGCAGTTCCGGGACAGCTAATGAAAAACTGTTTTTT. This sequence encodes CASSSGTANEKLFF.

This clonotype was detected ten times or more. The gene calls are TRBV6-1 and TRBJ1-1, with 9 bases identical to TRBD1. CDR1 MNHNS and CDR2 SASEGT come from the germline V gene. V lost 5 bases, J lost 4 bases, and 2 bases stayed unmatched. This CDR3 comprises 13 residues. The CDR3 region has the DNA TGTGCCAGCAGTAAGACAGGGGGCACTGAAGCTTTCTTT. Protein: CASSKTGGTEAFF.

This clonotype was counted ten times or more. V and J are TRBV18 and TRBJ2-1; TRBD2 aligns across 7 bases. Losses at the gene ends were 0 bases for V and 7 bases for J; bases not matched to a gene: 12. This CDR3 has 17 residues. Germline CDR1 is KGHSH and CDR2 is LQKENI. The DNA of the CDR3 is TGTGCCAGCTCACCACCGACTTTAGCGGGCAAGTGGAATGAGCAGTTCTTC. It is translated as CASSPPTLAGKWNEQFF.

The genes are TRBV29-1 and TRBJ2-1; tentative D call: TRBD2 (6 bases). The CDR3 has 14 residues. V was trimmed by 0 bases and J by 8 bases, leaving 14 bases between them. Germline V gene data show CDR1 as SQVTM and CDR2 as ANQGSEA. The CDR3 nucleotides read TGCAGCGTTGAAGATGGGCGGGATATGGATGAGCAGTTCTTC. This codes for CSVEDGRDMDEQFF.

The chain uses TRBV7-8 and TRBJ1-4; 10 nucleotides agree with TRBD1. The V gene's germline CDR1 is SGHVS and CDR2 FQNEAQ. Trimming removed 7 bases from V and 8 bases from J; junction bases left unmatched: 10. This CDR3 contains 15 residues. The CDR3 reads CASNPTGGPAEKLFF. CDR3 nucleotide sequence: TGTGCCAGCAACCCGACAGGGGGCCCTGCGGAAAAACTGTTTTTT.

This clonotype was picked up a small number of times. The chain carries TRBV29-1 and TRBJ1-2, with D perhaps TRBD1 (5 bases). This CDR3 contains 13 residues. Germline lookup yields CDR1 SQVTM and CDR2 ANQGSEA. Trimming left V 4 bases short and J 0 bases short, with 9 bases between. CDR3 in amino acids: CSVVDRPNYGYTF. For the CDR3, the DNA is TGCAGCGTTGTTGACAGACCTAACTATGGCTACACCTTC.

This clonotype occurred many times. The gene calls are TRBV2 and TRBJ1-5; no definite D call. With 4 bases removed from V and 4 bases from J, the gap between germline ends came to 8 bases. The germline CDR1 and CDR2 sequences are SNHLY and FYNNEI. The CDR3 has 13 amino acids. CDR3 bases: TGTGCCAGCAGTGTTTCCCGAAATCAGCCCCAGCATTTT. Its protein is CASSVSRNQPQHF.